Shown below are 17 T cell receptor beta chains from a single sample sequenced in a study of blood T cell repertoires in COVID-19. Libraries were prepared by immunoSEQ multiplex PCR; TCRdb keeps only in-frame clonotypes and omits some of them. Of fewer than 250,000 clones detected, roughly 90% appear once; the ten largest clones hold 2.5% to 3%. Sequences were obtained from PBMCs or T cells enriched from blood (not recorded which). Receptor source: a woman in her 30s with acute COVID-19.

V is TRBV7-8 and J is TRBJ1-4; 9 bases fit TRBD1. V shed 2 bases and J 0 bases; nucleotides not matched to a gene: 13. This CDR3 has 20 amino acids. Germline CDR1 SGHVS, CDR2 FQNEAQ. The CDR3 spells CASSLSPPGQGFATNEKLFF. In nucleotides, the CDR3 is TGTGCCAGCAGCTTAAGCCCTCCGGGACAGGGATTTGCAACTAATGAAAAACTGTTTTTT.

This clone was seen a few times. V usage is TRBV6-1 and J usage is TRBJ1-2; D uncertain. The germline V and J ends were trimmed by 0 bases and 8 bases, with 16 bases remaining between them. CDR3 size: 15 residues. CDR1 MNHNS and CDR2 SASEGT come from the germline V gene. The CDR3 nucleotides read TGTGCCAGCAGTGAAGCGCTTGAGGGTTCTGGCGGCTACACCTTC. Its translation is CASSEALEGSGGYTF.

This chain uses TRBV12-5 with TRBJ1-1; 10 bases map to TRBD1. Trimming at V came to 1 base and at J to 2 bases, leaving 4 bases not matched to a gene. Germline CDR1 reads LGHNT; CDR2 reads FRNRAP. The CDR3 is made up of 16 amino acids. The CDR3 DNA follows: TGTGCTAGTGGTTTGGAACGGACAGGGGGAAACACTGAAGCTTTCTTT. It encodes CASGLERTGGNTEAFF. The full variable domain, its missing parts supplied by reference TRBV12-5 and TRBJ1-1, is DARVTQTPRHKVTEMGQEVTMRCQPILGHNTVFWYRQTMMQGLELLAYFRNRAPLDDSGMPKDRFSAEMPDATLATLKIQPSEPRDSAVYFCASGLERTGGNTEAFFGQGTRLTVV.

This clone has a single count. The chain carries TRBV27 and TRBJ2-7; maybe TRBD1 (6 bases). There are 15 residues in the CDR3. The germline V gene has CDR1 MNHEY and CDR2 SMNVEV (reference sequence). The ends were cut back, 7 bases at V and 5 bases at J, with 21 bases in the middle. The CDR3 coding sequence is TGTGCCAGCAAAGACGGGCCAGGGGCTGAGGACGAGCAGTACTTC. Translation: CASKDGPGAEDEQYF.

In DNA, the CDR3 is TGTGCCAGCAGCGTAGGGAGGGAGGGAGACTATGGCTACACCTTC. Encoded protein: CASSVGREGDYGYTF. This rearrangement joins TRBV9 to TRBJ1-2, with D hard to call. This CDR3 is built from 15 residues. CDR1 and CDR2 (germline): SGDLS, YYNGEE. With 0 bases removed from V and 3 bases from J, the gap between germline ends came to 12 bases.

The V and J genes are TRBV28 and TRBJ1-1, with TRBD1 matching over 7 bases. Germline V CDR1 and CDR2: MDHEN, SYDVKM. The CDR3 covers 13 residues. The junction had 5 bases not matched to a gene; V was cut back by 6 bases and J by 4 bases. For the CDR3, the DNA is TGTGCCAGCAGAACCTCAGGGGGCACTGAAGCTTTCTTT. Protein: CASRTSGGTEAFF. Combining the CDR3 with reference TRBV28 and TRBJ1-1 gives the whole variable domain DVKVTQSSRYLVKRTGEKVFLECVQDMDHENMFWYRQDPGLGLRLIYFSYDVKMKEKGDIPEGYSVSREKKERFSLILESASTNQTSMYLCASRTSGGTEAFFGQGTRLTVV.

The CDR3 sequence is CASSVGAGPNTGELFF. CDR3 DNA sequence: TGTGCCAGCAGCGTAGGTGCGGGCCCGAACACCGGGGAGCTGTTTTTT. The rearrangement uses TRBV9 and TRBJ2-2; possible D gene TRBD2, 5 bases. The V end was cut by 0 bases, the J end by 0 bases, with 9 bases between. Germline CDR1 SGDLS, CDR2 YYNGEE. The CDR3 is 16 residues long.

The V call is TRBV11-2, the J call TRBJ2-7, with D possibly TRBD1 on 6 matching bases. Germline CDR1 reads SGHAT; CDR2 reads FQNNGV. The CDR3 is 14 amino acids. V was cut by 5 bases and J by 0 bases, with 11 bases left in between. CDR3 coding DNA: TGTGCCAGCAGCGCCACAGGGTTCTCCTACGAGCAGTACTTC. Translating gives CASSATGFSYEQYF.

V gene TRBV9 combines with J gene TRBJ2-2; TRBD2 might be the D (7 bases). Germline lookup yields CDR1 SGDLS and CDR2 YYNGEE. This CDR3 has 14 amino acids. Trimming left V 5 bases short and J 4 bases short, with 12 bases between. CDR3 in amino acids: CASRGGLSTGELFF. For the CDR3, the DNA is TGTGCCAGCAGGGGGGGGCTGAGCACCGGGGAGCTGTTTTTT.

The chain carries TRBV29-1 and TRBJ1-2; TRBD1 matches 8 bases. The CDR3 is 13 residues long. CDR1 and CDR2 (germline): SQVTM, ANQGSEA. The J segment lost 4 bases and the V segment lost 7 bases, leaving 8 bases of the junction unmatched. CDR3 sequence: CSAPTGTGYGYTF. The CDR3 DNA reads TGCAGCGCACCGACCGGGACAGGCTATGGCTACACCTTC.

V and J are TRBV5-1 and TRBJ2-3, with 8 bases aligning to TRBD1. This CDR3 contains 17 residues. Germline loops: CDR1 SGHRS, CDR2 YFSETQ. Trimming took 4 bases from V and 2 from J; bases not matched to a gene: 12. The CDR3 sequence: CASSPWTGTGDTDTQYF. CDR3 nucleotides: TGCGCCAGCAGCCCCTGGACAGGGACGGGGGACACAGATACGCAGTATTTT. The full variable domain, its missing parts supplied by reference TRBV5-1 and TRBJ2-3, is KAGVTQTPRYLIKTRGQQVTLSCSPISGHRSVSWYQQTPGQGLQFLFEYFSETQRNKGNFPGRFSGRQFSNSRSEMNVSTLELGDSALYLCASSPWTGTGDTDTQYFGPGTRLTVL.

The chain employs TRBV4-1 and TRBJ1-3; possibly TRBD1 for D (6 bases). Trimming removed 0 bases from V and 0 bases from J, with 21 bases in between. Germline V gives CDR1 MGHRA, CDR2 YSYEKL. This CDR3 has 20 amino acids. This chain's CDR3 is CASSQDDQSRTVGSGNTIYF. CDR3 DNA: TGCGCCAGCAGCCAAGATGATCAATCTAGGACAGTCGGCTCTGGAAACACCATATATTTT.

The V gene is TRBV5-5, the J gene TRBJ1-6; 9 nucleotides agree with TRBD1. The junction had 5 bases not matched to a gene; V was cut back by 4 bases and J by 6 bases. CDR3 length equals 15 residues. Germline CDR1 reads SGHKS; CDR2 reads YYEKEE (reference sequence). For the CDR3, the DNA is TGTGCCAGCAGCGGCCGGGACAGGGCTAATTCACCCCTCCACTTT. Protein sequence: CASSGRDRANSPLHF.

The chain joins TRBV13 to TRBJ2-7; 8 nucleotides match TRBD2. The V gene's germline CDR1 is PRHDT and CDR2 FYEKMQ (reference sequence). V trimming: 5 bases; J trimming: 6 bases; junction bases outside the gene matches: 12. The CDR3 totals 15 residues. The CDR3 nucleotides read TGTGCCAGCAGCCCTCCGGGCGGGGGGCGGGGCGAGCAGTACTTC. This gives the protein CASSPPGGGRGEQYF.

The V call is TRBV30, the J call TRBJ1-6; TRBD1 matches 9 bases. The V gene end was trimmed by 2 bases and the J gene end by 9 bases; junction bases not matched to a gene: 5. The length of the CDR3 is 14 residues. The V gene's germline CDR1 is GTSNPN and CDR2 SVGIG (reference sequence). This CDR3 is CAWSSGTGSSPLHF. In DNA, the CDR3 is TGTGCCTGGAGTTCCGGGACAGGGTCTTCACCCCTCCACTTT.

The chain recombines TRBV4-1 with TRBJ1-4; D is ambiguous. The V end lost 0 bases, the J end lost 5 bases, and 10 bases lay between the germline ends. Germline loops: CDR1 MGHRA, CDR2 YSYEKL. CDR3 length: 15 residues. The CDR3, as DNA: TGCGCCAGCAGCCAAGAACAGTCGGGGAATGAAAAACTGTTTTTT. This translates into CASSQEQSGNEKLFF.

This chain joins TRBV19 and TRBJ1-6; D remains ambiguous. V was cut by 1 base and J by 6 bases, with 13 bases left in between. This CDR3 has 16 amino acids. Per the germline V gene, CDR1 is LNHDA and CDR2 is SQIVND (reference sequence). The chain's CDR3 is CASSIGEGTGNSPLHF. DNA of the CDR3: TGTGCCAGTAGTATAGGTGAGGGCACGGGTAATTCACCCCTCCACTTT.